A selection of T cell receptor beta chains follows, all from one sample in a study of Ad26.COV2.S vaccination and SARS-CoV-2 variants. Clones were read by immunoSEQ multiplex PCR, and TCRdb kept only the in-frame ones, dropping some. The table has about 680,000 clones, about 90% seen once; the top ten hold nearly 1.5%. The sequencing used peripheral blood, collected in a trial of Ad26.COV2.S vaccine versus placebo. The receptors were gathered from a person aged 18-60 years who received the Ad26.COV2.S COVID-19 vaccine or a placebo. Each CDR3 is given with its conserved first and last residue. Fields, in order: V gene, D gene, J gene, clone size, CDR3 DNA, CDR3 protein. A D gene is named only where the DNA matches it firmly. Clone size is stated in some rows and not others, as once, few, many or a class when expanded.

V: TRBV6-5
D: .
J: TRBJ1-2
size: once
DNA: TGTGCCAGCAGTTACTCGTCGGGACGGGACATCTATGGCTACACCTTC
CDR3: CASSYSSGRDIYGYTF

V: TRBV7-2
D: .
J: TRBJ1-2
size: .
DNA: TGTGCCAGCAGCCCCCCCTGGACAGATCACTATGGCTACACCTTC
CDR3: CASSPPWTDHYGYTF

V: TRBV5-1
D: TRBD2
J: TRBJ2-7
size: .
DNA: TGCGCCAGCAGCTTGGCCGAGGTAGCGGGGGGCCGGTCCTACGAGCAGTACTTC
CDR3: CASSLAEVAGGRSYEQYF

V: TRBV4-1
D: TRBD2
J: TRBJ2-7
size: .
DNA: TGCGCCAGCAGCAGTGTGCGGCTAGCGGACGAGCAGTACTTC
CDR3: CASSSVRLADEQYF

V: TRBV7-2
D: .
J: TRBJ2-2
size: .
DNA: TGTGCCAGCAGCGCCTGGACAACGAACACCGGGGAGCTGTTTTTT
CDR3: CASSAWTTNTGELFF

V: TRBV7-3
D: .
J: TRBJ1-5
size: .
DNA: TGTGCCAGCAGCTGGGGACGGGGCAATCAGCCCCAGCATTTT
CDR3: CASSWGRGNQPQHF

V: TRBV10-1
D: .
J: TRBJ1-1
size: .
DNA: TGCGCCAGCAGTGAGCCTGGACAGCCGAACACTGAAGCTTTCTTT
CDR3: CASSEPGQPNTEAFF

V: TRBV12-3/TRBV12-4
D: .
J: TRBJ2-7
size: .
DNA: TGTGCCAGCAGTTTTCGACTGCCGCTCGAGCAGTACTTC
CDR3: CASSFRLPLEQYF

V: TRBV19
D: .
J: TRBJ2-3
size: .
DNA: TGTGCCAGTAGTTCCTCCGGGACGAGAGCCACGCAGTATTTT
CDR3: CASSSSGTRATQYF

V: TRBV6-4
D: .
J: TRBJ2-7
size: .
DNA: TGTGCCAGCAGAGGGACCGAACGCGGCCCCCACTTC
CDR3: CASRGTERGPHF

V: TRBV21-1
D: .
J: TRBJ2-1
size: .
DNA: TGTGCCAGCAGGGGCCACCAGGGATACAATGAGCAGTTCTTC
CDR3: CASRGHQGYNEQFF